Here is one T cell receptor beta chain with its context. Its antigen is not identified. These data belong to a study of cytomegalovirus exposure and HLA in healthy donors. Study summary: Counted in an early data release were about 86 million unique TCRs from HLA-typed donors.

Germline CDR1 is MDHEN and CDR2 is SYDVKM. The CDR3 spans 15 residues. This PCR relied on a set of 60 Vbeta primers and 13 Jbeta primers. The data were produced by immunoSEQ multiplex PCR, yet TCRdb's version contains in-frame clones alone and is incomplete. The sample holds approximately 140,000 clones, around 78% seen once. Study outcomes and limitations: Among TCR beta chains of equal frequency, HLA-associated ones were more clonally expanded in a later analysis. TCR beta sequences reportedly predicted most subjects' HLA-A and HLA-B alleles accurately. In vitro confirmation showed three CMV-associated chains to be CMV antigen specific.

The sequence was collected from a woman aged 40 to 50 in good health and CMV-seropositive. The rearrangement links TRBV28 to TRBJ2-5; 9 positions agree with TRBD2. The J call may not be correct, given that the DNA end is closer to TRBJ2-7. The source material was PBMCs. The CDR3 sequence: CASSFSGRNSHEQYF. CDR3 bases: TGTGCCAGCAGTTTTAGCGGGAGAAATTCCCACGAGCAGTACTTC.